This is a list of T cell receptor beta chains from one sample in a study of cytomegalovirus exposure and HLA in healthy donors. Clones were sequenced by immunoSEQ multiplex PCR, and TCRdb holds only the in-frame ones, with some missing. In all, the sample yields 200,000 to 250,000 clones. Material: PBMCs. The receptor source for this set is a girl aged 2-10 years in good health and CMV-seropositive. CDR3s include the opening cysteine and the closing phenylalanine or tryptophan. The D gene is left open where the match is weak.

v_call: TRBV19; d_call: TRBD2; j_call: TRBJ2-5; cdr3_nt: TGTGCCAGTAGTATCCTTGGCGGGGGTCAAGAGACCCAGTACTTC; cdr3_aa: CASSILGGGQETQYF
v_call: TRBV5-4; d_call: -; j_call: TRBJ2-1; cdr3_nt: TGTGCCAGCAGCCCCCGGGACATAGCTTCGGTGGGTGAGCAGTTCTTC; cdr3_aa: CASSPRDIASVGEQFF
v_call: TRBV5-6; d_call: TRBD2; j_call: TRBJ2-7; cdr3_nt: TGTGCCAGCAGTACCCCGGGACTAGCGGGAGGGCCATCTGGGGACGAGCAGTACTTC; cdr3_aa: CASSTPGLAGGPSGDEQYF
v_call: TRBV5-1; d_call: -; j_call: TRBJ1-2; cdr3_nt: TGCGCCAGCAGCTTGTTGGGTCAGGGCGCGGGCTACACCTTC; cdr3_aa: CASSLLGQGAGYTF
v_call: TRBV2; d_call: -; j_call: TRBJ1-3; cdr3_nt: TGTGCCAGCAGTGAAGCGAGTTCTGTGCTCTCTGGAAACACCATATATTTT; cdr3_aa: CASSEASSVLSGNTIYF
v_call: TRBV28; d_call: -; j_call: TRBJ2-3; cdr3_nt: TGTGCCAGCAGCTCAGCAGGGGTAATGCCGCCAGATACGCAGTATTTT; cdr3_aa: CASSSAGVMPPDTQYF
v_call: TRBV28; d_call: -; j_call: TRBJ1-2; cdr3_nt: TGTGCCAGTCACAGTTCCTATGGCTACACCTTC; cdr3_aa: CASHSSYGYTF
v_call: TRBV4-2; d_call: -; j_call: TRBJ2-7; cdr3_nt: TGTGCCAGCAGCCAAGATGTAGGTACGGGCTCCTACGAGCAGTACTTC; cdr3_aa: CASSQDVGTGSYEQYF
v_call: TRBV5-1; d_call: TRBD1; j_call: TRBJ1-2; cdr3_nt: TGCGCCAGCAGCCACATAGACAGGGAGGCCTCCTACACCTTC; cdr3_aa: CASSHIDREASYTF
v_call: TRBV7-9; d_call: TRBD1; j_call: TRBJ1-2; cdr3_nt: TGTGCCACCAAGACAGGGGGTATTGTCTATGGCTACACCTTC; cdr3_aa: CATKTGGIVYGYTF
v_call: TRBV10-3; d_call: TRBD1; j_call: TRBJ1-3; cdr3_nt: TGTGCCATCCGTGACAGGGTGAGAAACACCATATATTTT; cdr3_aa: CAIRDRVRNTIYF
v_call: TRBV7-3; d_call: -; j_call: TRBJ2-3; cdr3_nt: TGTGCCAGCAGCTCCACTATCTGGGATACGCAGTATTTT; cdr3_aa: CASSSTIWDTQYF
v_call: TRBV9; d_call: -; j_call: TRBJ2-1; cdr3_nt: TGTGCCAGCAGCGTAACCGGGGCCTACAATGAGCAGTTCTTC; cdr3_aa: CASSVTGAYNEQFF
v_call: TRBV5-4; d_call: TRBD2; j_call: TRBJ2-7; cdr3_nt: TGTGCCAGCAGCTTGGCGGGAGGGCCGAGCGAGCAGTACTTC; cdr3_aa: CASSLAGGPSEQYF
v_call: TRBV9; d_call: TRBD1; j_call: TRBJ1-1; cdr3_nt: TGTGCCAGCAGCCCCCGGACAGGGTCCACTGAAGCTTTCTTT; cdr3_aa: CASSPRTGSTEAFF
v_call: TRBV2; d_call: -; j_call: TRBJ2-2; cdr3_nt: TGTGCCAGCAGTGAATCGACCCGGGGGAACACCGGGGAGCTGTTTTTT; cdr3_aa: CASSESTRGNTGELFF
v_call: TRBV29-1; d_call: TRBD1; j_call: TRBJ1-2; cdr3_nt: TGCAGCGTTGAAGATGGGACAGCTATTTATGGCTACACCTTC; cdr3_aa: CSVEDGTAIYGYTF
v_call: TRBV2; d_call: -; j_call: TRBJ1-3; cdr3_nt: TGTGCCAGCAACCTCCGGGGCTCTGGAAACACCATATATTTT; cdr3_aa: CASNLRGSGNTIYF
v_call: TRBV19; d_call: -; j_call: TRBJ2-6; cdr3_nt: TGTGCCAGTAGTATAGATATAGTAGGACAGAAAGTCTCTGGGGCCAACGTCCTGACTTTC; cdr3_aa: CASSIDIVGQKVSGANVLTF
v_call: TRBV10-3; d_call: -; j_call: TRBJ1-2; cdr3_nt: TGTGCCATCAGTGCCATCGGACAGTTCTCTGGCTACACCTTC; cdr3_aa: CAISAIGQFSGYTF
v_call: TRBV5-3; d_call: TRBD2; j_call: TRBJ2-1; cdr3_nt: TGTGCCAGAAGCCTATCAACTAGCGGGAAGTACAATGAGCAGTTCTTC; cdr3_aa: CARSLSTSGKYNEQFF
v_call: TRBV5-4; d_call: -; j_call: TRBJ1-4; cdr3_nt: TGTGCCAGCAGCTCGGTCCAGGGTCTAGGGGAAAAACTGTTTTTT; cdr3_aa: CASSSVQGLGEKLFF
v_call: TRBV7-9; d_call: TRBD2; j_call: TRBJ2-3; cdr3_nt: TGTGCCAGCAGCTTACAAACCCTAGCGGTACGCACAGATACGCAGTATTTT; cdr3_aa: CASSLQTLAVRTDTQYF
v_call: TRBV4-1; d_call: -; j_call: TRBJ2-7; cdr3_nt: TGCGCCAGCAGCCAAGAAATAAGATCGGTTTACGAGCAGTACTTC; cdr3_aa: CASSQEIRSVYEQYF
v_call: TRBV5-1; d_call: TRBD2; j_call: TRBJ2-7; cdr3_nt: TGCGCCAGCAGTCTTAGCGGGTCCTCCTACGAGCAGTACTTC; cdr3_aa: CASSLSGSSYEQYF
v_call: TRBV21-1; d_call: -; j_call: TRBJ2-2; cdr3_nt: TGTGCCAGCAGCAAAGTTGCGGCCGGGGAGCTGTTTTTT; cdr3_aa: CASSKVAAGELFF
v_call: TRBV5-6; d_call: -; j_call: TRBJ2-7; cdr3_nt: TGTGCCAGCAGCTTGTCCAACGAGCAGTACTTC; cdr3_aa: CASSLSNEQYF
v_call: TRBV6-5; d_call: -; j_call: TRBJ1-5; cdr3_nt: TGTGCCAGCAGTTACTCAGGGGCGCATCAGCCCCAGCATTTT; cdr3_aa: CASSYSGAHQPQHF
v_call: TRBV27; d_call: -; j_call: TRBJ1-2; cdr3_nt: TGTGCCAGCAGTTCAAATCCCGGGTCCTATGGCTACACCTTC; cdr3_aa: CASSSNPGSYGYTF
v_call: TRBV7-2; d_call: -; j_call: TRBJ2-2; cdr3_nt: TGTGCCAGCAGCTTATTTACAGAAAACACCGGGGAGCTGTTTTTT; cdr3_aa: CASSLFTENTGELFF
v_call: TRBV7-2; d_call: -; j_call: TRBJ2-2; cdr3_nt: TGTGCCAGCAGCTCCGGAAGTGGGGGGACCAACACCGGGGAGCTGTTTTTT; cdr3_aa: CASSSGSGGTNTGELFF
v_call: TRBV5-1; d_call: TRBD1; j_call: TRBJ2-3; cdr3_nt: TGCGCCAGCAGCTCAGGACAGGACACAGATACGCAGTATTTT; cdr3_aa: CASSSGQDTDTQYF
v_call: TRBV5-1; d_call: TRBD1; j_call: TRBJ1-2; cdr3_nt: TGCGCCAGCAGCCGGGGGAGACAGGGAAACTATGGCTACACCTTC; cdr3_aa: CASSRGRQGNYGYTF
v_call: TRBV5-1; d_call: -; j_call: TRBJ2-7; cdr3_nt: TGCGCCAGCAGCTTGATCACTAGGGCTCCGGTCTACGAGCAGTACTTC; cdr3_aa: CASSLITRAPVYEQYF
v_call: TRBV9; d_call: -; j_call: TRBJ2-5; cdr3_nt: TGTGCCAGCAGCGTCTCGGGCGGGACGAATCAAGAGACCCAGTACTTC; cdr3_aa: CASSVSGGTNQETQYF
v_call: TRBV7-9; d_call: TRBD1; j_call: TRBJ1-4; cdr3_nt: TGTGCCAGCAGGCCGACAGGGAATTTGGAGGAAAAACTGTTTTTT; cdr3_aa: CASRPTGNLEEKLFF
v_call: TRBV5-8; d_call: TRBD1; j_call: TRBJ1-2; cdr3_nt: TGTGCCAGCAGCTTACAGGGGAACAACTATGGCTACACCTTC; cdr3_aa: CASSLQGNNYGYTF
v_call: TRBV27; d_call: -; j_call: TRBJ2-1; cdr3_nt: TGTGCCAGCAGTTCTGCCAGCTACAATGAGCAGTTCTTC; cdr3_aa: CASSSASYNEQFF
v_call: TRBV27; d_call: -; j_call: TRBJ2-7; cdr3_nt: TGTGCCAGCAGTTTGGCCGGACTGACCTACGAGCAGTACTTC; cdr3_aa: CASSLAGLTYEQYF
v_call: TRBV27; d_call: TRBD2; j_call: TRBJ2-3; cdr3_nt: TGTGCCAGCAGTTCCGGACTAGCGGGAAATGGTAGGACAGATACGCAGTATTTT; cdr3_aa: CASSSGLAGNGRTDTQYF